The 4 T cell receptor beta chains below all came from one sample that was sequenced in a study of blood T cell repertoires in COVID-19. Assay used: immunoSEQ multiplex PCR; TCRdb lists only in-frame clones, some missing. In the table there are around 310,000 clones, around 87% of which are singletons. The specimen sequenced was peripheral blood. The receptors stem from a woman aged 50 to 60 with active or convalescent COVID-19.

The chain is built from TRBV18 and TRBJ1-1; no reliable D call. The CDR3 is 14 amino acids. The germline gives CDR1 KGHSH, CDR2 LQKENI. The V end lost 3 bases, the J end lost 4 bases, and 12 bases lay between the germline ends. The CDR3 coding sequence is TGTGCCAGCTCACCTTTCTACGGGAGCACTGAAGCTTTCTTT. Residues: CASSPFYGSTEAFF.

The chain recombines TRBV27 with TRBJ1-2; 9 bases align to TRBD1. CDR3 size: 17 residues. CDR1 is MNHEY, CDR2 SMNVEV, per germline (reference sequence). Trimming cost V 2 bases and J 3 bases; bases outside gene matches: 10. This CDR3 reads CASSLRDRGSAHYGYTF. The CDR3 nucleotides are TGTGCCAGCAGTTTACGCGACAGGGGGTCTGCCCACTATGGCTACACCTTC.

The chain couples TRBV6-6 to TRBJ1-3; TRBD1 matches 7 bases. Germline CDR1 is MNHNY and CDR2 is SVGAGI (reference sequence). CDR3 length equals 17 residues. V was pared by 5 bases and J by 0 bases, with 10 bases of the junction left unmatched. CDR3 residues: CASSPRIQGTSGNTIYF. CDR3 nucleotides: TGTGCCAGCAGTCCTCGAATACAGGGGACCTCTGGAAACACCATATATTTT.

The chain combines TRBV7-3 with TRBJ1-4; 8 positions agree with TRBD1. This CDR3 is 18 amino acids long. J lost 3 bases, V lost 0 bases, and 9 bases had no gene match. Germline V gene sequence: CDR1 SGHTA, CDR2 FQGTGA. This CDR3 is CASSLTTRDRFANEKLFF. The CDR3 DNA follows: TGTGCCAGCAGCTTAACGACCCGGGACAGGTTTGCTAATGAAAAACTGTTTTTT.